A single sample is the source of the 27 T cell receptor beta chains below, sequenced in a study of T cell responses to AZD1222 COVID-19 vaccine. The protocol was immunoSEQ multiplex PCR, while the TCRdb copy is restricted to in-frame clones and leaves out a portion. Here the sample spans 120,000 or so clones, 85% to 90% being singletons. The sample in question was peripheral blood, obtained on day 0 of AZD1222 vaccination. These receptors originate from an adult in good health.

This chain connects TRBV5-1 to TRBJ2-5, with 9 nucleotides matching TRBD1. The CDR3 covers 14 residues. J lost 5 bases, V lost 4 bases, and 6 bases had no gene match. CDR1 SGHRS and CDR2 YFSETQ come from the germline V gene. The CDR3 DNA is TGCGCCAGCAGCCCGGGACAGGGAAGCGAGACCCAGTACTTC. It yields the protein CASSPGQGSETQYF.

J is TRBJ1-1 and V is TRBV9; the D gene is possibly TRBD1 (5 bases). Trimming cost V 4 bases and J 7 bases, with 17 bases left between them. The CDR3 extends over 14 amino acids. The V gene's germline CDR1 is SGDLS and CDR2 YYNGEE. CDR3 coding DNA: TGTGCCAGCAGCTCAGCTACCCCGGGGGTTGAAGCTTTCTTT. Its protein is CASSSATPGVEAFF.

This chain uses TRBV10-3 with TRBJ2-1; 9 nucleotides align to TRBD2. In germline, CDR1 is ENHRY, CDR2 SYGVKD. The CDR3 is 15 residues long. V dropped 2 bases and J dropped 3; count of bases not matched to a gene: 2. The CDR3 is CAISEVAGVYNEQFF. CDR3 nucleotide sequence: TGTGCCATCAGTGAGGTAGCGGGAGTCTACAATGAGCAGTTCTTC.

The gene calls are TRBV9 and TRBJ2-1; 7 nucleotides match TRBD1. Germline lookup yields CDR1 SGDLS and CDR2 YYNGEE. With 4 bases clipped from V and 0 bases from J, the junction kept 7 bases outside the gene matches. The CDR3 is made up of 16 amino acids. The CDR3 region is CASSPRDRSSYNEQFF. DNA for the CDR3: TGTGCCAGCAGCCCGAGGGACAGAAGCTCCTACAATGAGCAGTTCTTC.

The V gene is TRBV20-1, the J gene TRBJ2-2; D uncertain. The CDR3 covers 13 residues. Germline V gene lookup returns CDR1 DFQATT and CDR2 SNEGSKA (reference sequence). The V end was cut by 3 bases, the J end by 4 bases, with 9 bases between. The CDR3 reads CSASWASTGELFF. CDR3 bases: TGCAGTGCTAGTTGGGCGTCCACCGGGGAGCTGTTTTTT.

CDR3 in amino acids: CASSQDPGQVPQPQHF. The DNA of the CDR3 is TGCGCCAGCAGCCAAGACCCGGGACAGGTTCCTCAGCCCCAGCATTTT. This chain links TRBV4-1 with TRBJ1-5; 8 bases map to TRBD1. Looked up from germline, CDR1 is MGHRA and CDR2 is YSYEKL. The CDR3 spans 16 residues. The J segment lost 6 bases and the V segment lost 0 bases, leaving 7 bases of the junction unmatched.

The J gene is TRBJ1-1, the V gene TRBV5-4; D may be TRBD1 (6 bases). This CDR3 region has 15 residues. Germline V lookup: CDR1 SGHNT, CDR2 YYREEE (reference sequence). Between the trimmed V and J ends, which lost 1 base and 1 base, there was a span of 11 bases. The DNA for the CDR3 is TGTGCCAGCAGCTTGAGCAGGGGAGGGAACACTGAAGCTTTCTTT. It specifies CASSLSRGGNTEAFF.

This clone appeared a few times. The CDR3 DNA reads as TGTGCCAGCAGTCCGGGACAGGGGGGAAGTCAGCCCCAGCATTTT. This translates into CASSPGQGGSQPQHF. The chain recombines TRBV6-5 with TRBJ1-5; 11 bases agree with TRBD1. The CDR3 length is 15 residues. The germline gives CDR1 MNHEY, CDR2 SVGAGI. V trimming: 5 bases; J trimming: 6 bases; junction bases outside the gene matches: 6.

The rearrangement uses TRBV5-8 and TRBJ1-5; the D is unclear. The CDR3 length is 15 residues. CDR1 and CDR2 from the germline V gene are SGHTS and YDEGEE. The V end was cut by 2 bases, the J end by 1 base, with 10 bases between. CDR3 nucleotides: TGTGCCAGCAGCTTTGGTGTTACGAGCAATCAGCCCCAGCATTTT. Protein sequence: CASSFGVTSNQPQHF.

The chain is built from TRBV6-1 and TRBJ1-2; TRBD1 might be the D (5 bases). Per the germline V gene, CDR1 is MNHNS and CDR2 is SASEGT. This CDR3 is 14 amino acids long. The ends were cut back, 3 bases at V and 4 bases at J, with 12 bases in the middle. The CDR3 loop is CASSDEEGSYGYTF. The CDR3 region has the DNA TGTGCCAGCAGTGACGAAGAGGGGAGCTATGGCTACACCTTC.

This chain uses TRBV24-1 with TRBJ2-3; weak D call: TRBD1 (5 bases). Deletions cut 1 base from V and 0 bases from J, with 16 bases between. CDR3 length equals 18 residues. In germline, CDR1 is KGHDR, CDR2 SFDVKD. The CDR3 loop reads CATSDFLMGPGSTDTQYF. The CDR3 DNA sequence: TGTGCCACCAGTGATTTCTTAATGGGGCCAGGTAGCACAGATACGCAGTATTTT.

This clone is a singleton in its sample. This chain connects TRBV3-1 (or the pseudogene TRBV3-2) to TRBJ2-1; no firm D call. The CDR3 is 17 residues long. The germline gives CDR1 LGHDT, CDR2 YNNKEL (reference sequence). V lost 0 bases and J 1 base, leaving 13 bases between the germline ends. CDR3 bases: TGTGCCAGCAGCCAAGACGTTCCCCTCGCATCCTACAATGAGCAGTTCTTC. This encodes CASSQDVPLASYNEQFF.

This chain joins TRBV6-5 and TRBJ1-2; 9 nucleotides match TRBD1. Germline V gives CDR1 MNHEY, CDR2 SVGAGI. V dropped 2 bases and J dropped 8; count of bases not matched to a gene: 6. This CDR3 has 14 residues. As DNA, the CDR3 is TGTGCCAGCAGTTACGGGGGGACAGGGAGCGGCTACACCTTC. Its protein product is CASSYGGTGSGYTF.

This clone has only one observation. The chain carries TRBV2 and TRBJ2-7, with TRBD2 matching 9 bases. The germline V gene has CDR1 SNHLY and CDR2 FYNNEI. The CDR3 contains 14 residues. Losses at the gene ends were 3 bases for V and 2 bases for J; bases not matched to a gene: 2. This chain's CDR3 is CASSETSGAYEQYF. The CDR3, as DNA: TGTGCCAGCAGTGAGACTAGCGGAGCCTACGAGCAGTACTTC.

This chain links TRBV27 with TRBJ2-7, with D possibly being TRBD1 (6 bases). This CDR3 spans 14 amino acids. V shed 5 bases and J shed 0 bases, with 11 bases lying between them. The germline gives CDR1 MNHEY, CDR2 SMNVEV (reference sequence). The CDR3 nucleotides read TGTGCCAGCAGTAAGCCGGGACACTCCTACGAGCAGTACTTC. As protein: CASSKPGHSYEQYF.

The chain recombines TRBV24-1 with TRBJ2-2, with D possibly TRBD1 on 6 matching bases. The CDR3 is 12 amino acids. Germline V gene lookup returns CDR1 KGHDR and CDR2 SFDVKD. Trimming removed 10 bases at V and 6 bases at J, with 11 bases between. The CDR3 region is CATQGMAGELFF. The DNA for the CDR3 is TGTGCCACACAGGGTATGGCCGGGGAGCTGTTTTTT.

The chain joins TRBV3-1 (or the pseudogene TRBV3-2) to TRBJ2-7; D uncertain. Per the germline V gene, CDR1 is LGHDT and CDR2 is YNNKEL (reference sequence). The CDR3 runs 13 residues. The germline V and J ends were trimmed by 1 base and 3 bases, with 7 bases remaining between them. CDR3 sequence: CASSQGASYEQYF. The CDR3 bases are TGTGCCAGCAGCCAAGGGGCCAGCTACGAGCAGTACTTC.

V is TRBV10-3 and J is TRBJ2-2; TRBD2 matches at 7 bases. Germline trimming cut 4 bases from V and 7 bases from J; bases unmatched to any gene: 9. CDR1 and CDR2 (germline): ENHRY, SYGVKD. The CDR3 runs to 15 residues. The CDR3 region is CAISASGPLGGELFF. The CDR3 region has the DNA TGTGCCATCAGTGCTAGCGGTCCCCTGGGCGGGGAGCTGTTTTTT.

This chain links TRBV29-1 with TRBJ2-3, with 14 bases that match TRBD2. CDR1 is SQVTM and CDR2 is ANQGSEA in the germline V gene. The CDR3 is 15 amino acids. V dropped 7 bases and J dropped 2; count of bases not matched to a gene: 5. CDR3: CSGGGLAGVTDTQYF. The CDR3 DNA is TGCAGCGGTGGGGGACTAGCGGGGGTCACAGATACGCAGTATTTT.

The chain is built from TRBV9 and TRBJ2-3, with D uncertain. Germline V gene sequence: CDR1 SGDLS, CDR2 YYNGEE. V lost 5 bases to trimming and J lost 0 bases, with 10 bases between them. This CDR3 contains 14 residues. CDR3 residues: CASSKTISTDTQYF. CDR3 sequence (DNA): TGTGCCAGCAGTAAGACAATTAGCACAGATACGCAGTATTTT.

The chain joins TRBV6-5 to TRBJ1-6, with TRBD1 matching 9 bases. With V trimmed by 0 bases and J by 10 bases, 4 bases remained unmatched. Germline V CDR1 and CDR2: MNHEY, SVGAGI. The CDR3 is made up of 15 amino acids. The CDR3 spells CASSYSSGQGSPLHF. DNA for the CDR3: TGTGCCAGCAGTTACTCGTCAGGACAGGGGTCACCCCTCCACTTT.

Note on this clone: Other DNA sequences in the sample encode the same CDR3. The chain is built from TRBV5-4 and TRBJ2-1; perhaps D is TRBD1 or TRBD2 (5 bases each). Trimming removed 0 bases from V and 0 bases from J, with 10 bases in between. Germline V CDR1 and CDR2: SGHNT, YYREEE (reference sequence). The length of the CDR3 is 16 residues. The CDR3 DNA sequence: TGTGCCAGCAGCTTGGATGGGGGTAGCTCCTACAATGAGCAGTTCTTC. Residues: CASSLDGGSSYNEQFF.

The J gene is TRBJ1-5, the V gene TRBV7-8; possibly TRBD1 for D (5 bases). The germline V gene has CDR1 SGHVS and CDR2 FQNEAQ. Trimming stripped 2 bases from V and 2 bases from J, with 7 bases between. The length of the CDR3 is 14 residues. Here the CDR3 reads CASSLSTGNQPQHF. CDR3 DNA sequence: TGTGCCAGCAGCTTATCGACAGGCAATCAGCCCCAGCATTTT.

In DNA, the CDR3 is TGTGCCAGCAGCCCACAGGGAGGCGGGCAGCCCCAGCATTTT. Translation gives CASSPQGGGQPQHF. V usage is TRBV6-2 or TRBV6-3 and J usage is TRBJ1-5; the D gene is possibly TRBD1 (6 bases). CDR1 and CDR2 (germline): MNHEY, SVGEGT. The CDR3 is made up of 14 amino acids. Trimming stripped 6 bases from V and 7 bases from J, with 16 bases between.

This clone has just one count. V is TRBV6-5 and J is TRBJ2-3; D could derive from TRBD1 or TRBD2 (5 bases each). The V gene's germline CDR1 is MNHEY and CDR2 SVGAGI. Trimming removed 5 bases from V and 1 base from J, with 13 bases in between. The CDR3 extends over 15 amino acids. The CDR3 spells CASSTRGVGTDTQYF. The CDR3 bases are TGTGCCAGCAGTACGAGGGGTGTGGGCACAGATACGCAGTATTTT.

The chain uses TRBV7-9 and TRBJ2-7; D is perhaps TRBD2 (7 bases). The germline V gene has CDR1 SEHNR and CDR2 FQNEAQ (reference sequence). The CDR3 contains 12 residues. Between the trimmed V and J ends, which lost 7 bases and 6 bases, there was a span of 13 bases. The CDR3 reads CASNRGAGEQYF. CDR3 nucleotides: TGTGCCAGCAATCGGGGGGCTGGCGAGCAGTACTTC.

This clone was observed once. J is TRBJ1-6 and V is TRBV9; unclear D gene. The CDR3 runs 13 residues. V dropped 0 bases and J dropped 14 bases, with 12 bases sitting between them. From germline, CDR1 is SGDLS and CDR2 YYNGEE. CDR3 loop: CASSVAPTETLHF. CDR3 nucleotides: TGTGCCAGCAGCGTAGCTCCAACCGAAACCCTCCACTTT. Combining the CDR3 with reference TRBV9 and TRBJ1-6 gives the whole variable domain DSGVTQTPKHLITATGQRVTLRCSPRSGDLSVYWYQQSLDQGLQFLIQYYNGEERAKGNILERFSAQQFPDLHSELNLSSLELGDSALYFCASSVAPTETLHFGNGTRLTVT.